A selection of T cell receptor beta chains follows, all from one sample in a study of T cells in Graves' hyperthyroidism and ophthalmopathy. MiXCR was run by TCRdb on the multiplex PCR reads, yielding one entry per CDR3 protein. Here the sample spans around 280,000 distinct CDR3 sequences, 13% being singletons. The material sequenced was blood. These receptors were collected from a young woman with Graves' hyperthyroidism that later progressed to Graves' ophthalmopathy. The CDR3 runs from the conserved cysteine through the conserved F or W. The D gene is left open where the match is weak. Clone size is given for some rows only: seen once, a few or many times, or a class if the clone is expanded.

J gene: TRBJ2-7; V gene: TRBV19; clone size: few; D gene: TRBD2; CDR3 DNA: TGTGCCAGTAGTATTGCAGCGGGAGAATTCTACGAGCAGTACTTC; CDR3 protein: CASSIAAGEFYEQYF
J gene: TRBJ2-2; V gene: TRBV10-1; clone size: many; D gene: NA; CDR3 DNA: TGCGCCAGCAGTGAGTTAATGGGGCCCACCGGGGAGCTGTTTTTT; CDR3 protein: CASSELMGPTGELFF
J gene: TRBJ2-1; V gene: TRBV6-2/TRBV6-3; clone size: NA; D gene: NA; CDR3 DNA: TGTGCCAGCGAGGTTTTCCCACGTGACAATGAGCAGTTCTTC; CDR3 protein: CASEVFPRDNEQFF
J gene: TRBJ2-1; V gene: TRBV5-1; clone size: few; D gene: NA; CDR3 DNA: TGCGCCAGCAGCCACACTAGGTCCAATGAGCAGTTCTTC; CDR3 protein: CASSHTRSNEQFF
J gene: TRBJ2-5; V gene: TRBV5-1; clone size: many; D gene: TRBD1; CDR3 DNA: TGCGCCAGCAGCAAAACCGGGACAGGGGTAGAGACCCAGTACTTC; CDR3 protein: CASSKTGTGVETQYF
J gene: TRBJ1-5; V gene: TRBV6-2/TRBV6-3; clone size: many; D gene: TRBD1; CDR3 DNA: TGTGCCAGCAGCCAGGGGGCCAATCAGCCCCAGCATTTT; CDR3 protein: CASSQGANQPQHF
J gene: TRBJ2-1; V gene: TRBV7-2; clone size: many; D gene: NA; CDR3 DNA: TGTGCCAGCAGCTTAATCGTAGGAGGTGAGCAGTTCTTC; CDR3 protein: CASSLIVGGEQFF
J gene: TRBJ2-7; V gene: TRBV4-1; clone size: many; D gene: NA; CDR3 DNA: TGCGCCAGCAGCCAAAGTGGTGACCCCCTGGACCACGAGCAGTACTTC; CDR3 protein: CASSQSGDPLDHEQYF
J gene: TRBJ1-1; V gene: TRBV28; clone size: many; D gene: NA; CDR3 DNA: TGTGCCAGCAGTTTCGGGGGGTACACTGAAGCTTTCTTT; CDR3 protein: CASSFGGYTEAFF
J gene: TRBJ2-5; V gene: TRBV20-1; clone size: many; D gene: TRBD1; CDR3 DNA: TGCAGTGCTAGACCCACTTCGGGACAGCTCTTTCCCGAGACCCAGTACTTC; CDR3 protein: CSARPTSGQLFPETQYF
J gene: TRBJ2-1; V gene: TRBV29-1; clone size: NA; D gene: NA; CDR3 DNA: TGCAGCGTTTATGGGCAGGGAACCTACAATGAGCAGTTCTTC; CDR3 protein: CSVYGQGTYNEQFF
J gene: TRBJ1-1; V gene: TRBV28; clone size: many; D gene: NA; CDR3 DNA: TGTGCCAGCAGTTTAAGAGGGCAGACGAAGAGAGAAGCTTTCTTT; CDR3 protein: CASSLRGQTKREAFF
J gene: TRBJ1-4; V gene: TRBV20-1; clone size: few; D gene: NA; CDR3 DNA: TGCAGTGCAAACCGATACAGGGAAGGAGAAAAACTGTTTTTT; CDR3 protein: CSANRYREGEKLFF
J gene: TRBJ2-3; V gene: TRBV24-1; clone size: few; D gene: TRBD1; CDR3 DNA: TGTGCCACCAGTGATTTAGGGCAGGGGGCCACAGATACGCAGTATTTT; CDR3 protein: CATSDLGQGATDTQYF
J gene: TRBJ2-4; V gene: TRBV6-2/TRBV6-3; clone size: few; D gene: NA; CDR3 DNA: TGTGCCAGCGAGCCTTTATCGAATCCCACGAAGTACTTC; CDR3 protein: CASEPLSNPTKYF
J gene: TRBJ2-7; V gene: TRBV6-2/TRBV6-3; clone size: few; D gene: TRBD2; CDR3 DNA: TGTGCCAGCAGCCTCGGACCCGGGGGGTCCTACGAGCAGTGCTTC; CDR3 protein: CASSLGPGGSYEQCF
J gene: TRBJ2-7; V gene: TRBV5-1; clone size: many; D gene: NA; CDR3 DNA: TGCGCCAGCAGCTTAGGAGAGAGTTTCTACGAGCAGTACTTC; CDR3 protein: CASSLGESFYEQYF
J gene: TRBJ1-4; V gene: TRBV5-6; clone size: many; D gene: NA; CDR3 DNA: TGTGCCAGCAGCTTGGGAGCGGGAACTAATGAAAAACTGTTTTTT; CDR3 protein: CASSLGAGTNEKLFF
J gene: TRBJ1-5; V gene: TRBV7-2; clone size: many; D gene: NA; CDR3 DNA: TGTGCCAGCAGCCCGTTGGGGCTGGGTCAGCCCCAGCATTTT; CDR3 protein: CASSPLGLGQPQHF
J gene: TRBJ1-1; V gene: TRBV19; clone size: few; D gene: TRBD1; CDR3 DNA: TGTGCCAGTAGTATCCCCGAAACCGGGACAGGGTTCACTGAAGCTTTCTTT; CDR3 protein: CASSIPETGTGFTEAFF
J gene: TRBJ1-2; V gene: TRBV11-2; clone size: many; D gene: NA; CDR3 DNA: TGTGCCAGCAGCCCGGAGCGGGGGGCTGCCCCTACGTACTACACCTTC; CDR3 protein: CASSPERGAAPTYYTF
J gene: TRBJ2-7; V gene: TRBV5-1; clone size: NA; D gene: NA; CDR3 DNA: TGCGCCAGCAGCTGGGGGGGGGCGGGTCCGACCTACGAGCAGTACTTC; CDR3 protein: CASSWGGAGPTYEQYF
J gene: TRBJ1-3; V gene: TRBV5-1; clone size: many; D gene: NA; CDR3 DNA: TGCGCCAGCAGCGGGGTCGGAAACACCATATATTTT; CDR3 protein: CASSGVGNTIYF
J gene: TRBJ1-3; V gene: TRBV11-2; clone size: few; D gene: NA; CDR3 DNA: TGTGCCAGCAGCCCTCACATTATGGCGACAGGAACGGCTGGAAACACCATATATTTT; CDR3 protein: CASSPHIMATGTAGNTIYF
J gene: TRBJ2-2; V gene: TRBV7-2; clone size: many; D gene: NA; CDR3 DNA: TGTGCCAGCAGCTTAGCTGGCGTCCTGCCGGGAACCGGGGAGCTGTTTTTT; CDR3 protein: CASSLAGVLPGTGELFF
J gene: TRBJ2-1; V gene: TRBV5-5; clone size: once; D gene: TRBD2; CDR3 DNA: TGTGCCAGCAGCGGGGGACTAGCGGGAGTAGGTGAGCAGTTCTTC; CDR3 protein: CASSGGLAGVGEQFF
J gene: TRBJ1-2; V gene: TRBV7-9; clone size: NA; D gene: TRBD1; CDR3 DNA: TGTGCCAGCAGCCCCCAGGGGGTCGGCTACACCTTC; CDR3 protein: CASSPQGVGYTF
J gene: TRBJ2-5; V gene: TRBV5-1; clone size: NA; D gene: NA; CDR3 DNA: TGCGCCAGCAGCTTGGTTACGGGACAAGTCCAAGAGACCCAGTACTTC; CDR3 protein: CASSLVTGQVQETQYF
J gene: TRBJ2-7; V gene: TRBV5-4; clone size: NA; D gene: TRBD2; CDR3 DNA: TGTGCCAGCAGCCCGATGGGACTAGCGGGAGCCACCTACGAGCAGTGCTTC; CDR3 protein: CASSPMGLAGATYEQCF
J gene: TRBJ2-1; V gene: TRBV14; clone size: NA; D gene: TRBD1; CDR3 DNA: TGTGCCAGCAACCAACAGGGGTACAATGAGCAGTTCTTC; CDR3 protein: CASNQQGYNEQFF
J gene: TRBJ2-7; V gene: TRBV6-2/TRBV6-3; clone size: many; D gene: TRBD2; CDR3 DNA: TGTGCCAGCGCAATTAGCGGGGGTGAGCAGTACTTC; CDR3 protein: CASAISGGEQYF
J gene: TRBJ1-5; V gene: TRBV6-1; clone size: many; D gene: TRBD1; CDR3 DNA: TGTGCCAGCAGTGAGACACAGGGGAATCAGCCCCAGCATTTT; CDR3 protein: CASSETQGNQPQHF
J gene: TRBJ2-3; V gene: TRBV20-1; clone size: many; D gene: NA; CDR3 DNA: TGCAGTGCTAGAGATCGAATAGCTGGTTGGACAGATACGCAGTATTTT; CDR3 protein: CSARDRIAGWTDTQYF
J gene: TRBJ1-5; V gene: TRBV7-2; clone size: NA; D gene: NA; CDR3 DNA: TGTGCCAGCAGCTTACAGGGACGTTATAGCAATCAGCCCCAGCATTTT; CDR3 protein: CASSLQGRYSNQPQHF
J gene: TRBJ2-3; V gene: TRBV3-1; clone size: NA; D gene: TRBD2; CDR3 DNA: TGTGCCAGCAGCCAAGAATGGTATCTGGAGCCTAGCGGGAGGTTTGACACAGATACGCAGTATTTT; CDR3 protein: CASSQEWYLEPSGRFDTDTQYF
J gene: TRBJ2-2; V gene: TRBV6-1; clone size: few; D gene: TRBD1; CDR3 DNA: TGTGCCAGCAGTCCCCACCCGGACAGGGGAGGGGCCGGGGAGCTGTTTTTT; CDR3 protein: CASSPHPDRGGAGELFF
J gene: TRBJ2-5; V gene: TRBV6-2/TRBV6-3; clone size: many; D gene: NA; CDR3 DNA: TGTGCCAGCAGTTACCCTCCCGAGCGGGCGGTGCGTCAAGAGACCCAGTACTTC; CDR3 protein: CASSYPPERAVRQETQYF
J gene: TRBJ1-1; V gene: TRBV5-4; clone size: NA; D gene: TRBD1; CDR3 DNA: TGTGCCAGCAGCTCTGGACAGGGGGCGTGGGGGACTGAAGCTTTCTTT; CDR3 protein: CASSSGQGAWGTEAFF
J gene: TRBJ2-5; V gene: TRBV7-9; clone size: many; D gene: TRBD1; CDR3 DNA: TGTGCCAGCAGCTCAGGGACAGGCCAAGAGACCCAGTACTTC; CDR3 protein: CASSSGTGQETQYF
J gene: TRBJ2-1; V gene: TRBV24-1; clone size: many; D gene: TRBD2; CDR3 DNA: TGTGCCACCAGTGACCCTAGCGGATTGAAGTACAATGAGCAGTTCTTC; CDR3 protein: CATSDPSGLKYNEQFF
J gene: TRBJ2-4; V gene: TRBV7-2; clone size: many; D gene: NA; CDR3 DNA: TGTGCCAGCAGCTTAACAGGGTCAAACATTCAGTACTTC; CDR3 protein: CASSLTGSNIQYF
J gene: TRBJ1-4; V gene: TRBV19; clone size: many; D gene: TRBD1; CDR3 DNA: TGTGCCAGTAGACCGGGACAGTCGGAAAAACTGTTTTTT; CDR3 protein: CASRPGQSEKLFF